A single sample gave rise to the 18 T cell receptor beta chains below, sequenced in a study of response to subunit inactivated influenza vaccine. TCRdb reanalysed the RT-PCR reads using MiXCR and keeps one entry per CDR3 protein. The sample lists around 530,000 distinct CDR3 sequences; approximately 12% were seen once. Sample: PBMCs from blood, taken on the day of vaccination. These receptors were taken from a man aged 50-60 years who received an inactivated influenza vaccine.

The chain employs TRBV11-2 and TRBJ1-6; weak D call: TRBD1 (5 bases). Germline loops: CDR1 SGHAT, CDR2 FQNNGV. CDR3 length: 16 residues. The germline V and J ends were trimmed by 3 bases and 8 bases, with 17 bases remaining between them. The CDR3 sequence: CASSFFFGDADSPLHF. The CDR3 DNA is TGTGCCAGCAGCTTCTTTTTCGGGGACGCAGATTCACCCCTCCACTTT.

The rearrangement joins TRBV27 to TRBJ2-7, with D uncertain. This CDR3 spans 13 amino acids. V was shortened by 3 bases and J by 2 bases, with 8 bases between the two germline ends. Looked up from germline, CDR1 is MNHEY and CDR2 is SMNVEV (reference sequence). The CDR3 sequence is CASSFQETYEQYF. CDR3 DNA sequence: TGTGCCAGCAGTTTCCAGGAGACCTACGAGCAGTACTTC.

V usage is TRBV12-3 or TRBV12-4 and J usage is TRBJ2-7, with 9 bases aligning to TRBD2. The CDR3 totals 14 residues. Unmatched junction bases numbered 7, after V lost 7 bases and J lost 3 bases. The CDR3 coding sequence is TGTGCCAGCAATGCGGGGGGGCTGAACTACGAGCAGTACTTC. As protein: CASNAGGLNYEQYF.

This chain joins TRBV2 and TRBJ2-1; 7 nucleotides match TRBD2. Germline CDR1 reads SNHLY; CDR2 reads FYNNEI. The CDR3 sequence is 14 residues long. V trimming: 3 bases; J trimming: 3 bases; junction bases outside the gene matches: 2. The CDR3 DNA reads TGTGCCAGCAGTGACAGGACTAGCTACAATGAGCAGTTCTTC. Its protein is CASSDRTSYNEQFF.

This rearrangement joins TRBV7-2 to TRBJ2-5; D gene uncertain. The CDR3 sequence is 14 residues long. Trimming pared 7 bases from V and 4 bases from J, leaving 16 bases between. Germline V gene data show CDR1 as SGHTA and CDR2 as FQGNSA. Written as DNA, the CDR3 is TGTGCCAGCACACAAAGATCCACCCCAGAGACCCAGTACTTC. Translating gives CASTQRSTPETQYF.

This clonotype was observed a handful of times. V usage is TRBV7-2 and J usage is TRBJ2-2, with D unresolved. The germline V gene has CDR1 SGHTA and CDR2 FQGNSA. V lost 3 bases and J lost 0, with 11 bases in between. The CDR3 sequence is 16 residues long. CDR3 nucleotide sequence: TGTGCCAGCAGCTTTACCCCCCCCCCGAACACCGGGGAGCTGTTTTTT. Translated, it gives CASSFTPPPNTGELFF.

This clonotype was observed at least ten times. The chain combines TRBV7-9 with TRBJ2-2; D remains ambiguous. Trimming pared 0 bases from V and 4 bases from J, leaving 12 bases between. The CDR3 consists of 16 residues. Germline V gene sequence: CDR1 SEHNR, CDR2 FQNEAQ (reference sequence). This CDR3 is CASSLAALQATGELFF. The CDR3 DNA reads TGTGCCAGCAGCTTAGCGGCACTCCAAGCCACCGGGGAGCTGTTTTTT.

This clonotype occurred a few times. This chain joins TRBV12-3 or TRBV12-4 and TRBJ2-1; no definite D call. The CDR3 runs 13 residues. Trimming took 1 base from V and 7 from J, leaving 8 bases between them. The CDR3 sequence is CASSLVGWNEQFF. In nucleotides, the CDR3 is TGTGCCAGCAGTTTAGTGGGGTGGAATGAGCAGTTCTTC.

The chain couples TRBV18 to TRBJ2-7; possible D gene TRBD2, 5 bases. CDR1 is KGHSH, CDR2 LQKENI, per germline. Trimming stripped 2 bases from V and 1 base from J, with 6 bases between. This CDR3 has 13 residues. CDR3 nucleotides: TGTGCCAGCTCACCAACTAGGTCCTACGAGCAGTACTTC. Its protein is CASSPTRSYEQYF.

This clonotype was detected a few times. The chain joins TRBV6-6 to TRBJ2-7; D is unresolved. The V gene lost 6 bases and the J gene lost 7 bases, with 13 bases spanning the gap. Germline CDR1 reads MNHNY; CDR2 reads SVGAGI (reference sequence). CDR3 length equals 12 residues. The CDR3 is CASSLLDREQYF. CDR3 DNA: TGTGCCAGCAGCCTACTGGACCGGGAGCAGTACTTC.

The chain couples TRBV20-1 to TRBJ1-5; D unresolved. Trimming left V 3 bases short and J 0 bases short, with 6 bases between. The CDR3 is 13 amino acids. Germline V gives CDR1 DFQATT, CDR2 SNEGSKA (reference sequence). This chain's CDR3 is CSARSYSNQPQHF. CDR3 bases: TGCAGTGCTAGGAGTTATAGCAATCAGCCCCAGCATTTT.

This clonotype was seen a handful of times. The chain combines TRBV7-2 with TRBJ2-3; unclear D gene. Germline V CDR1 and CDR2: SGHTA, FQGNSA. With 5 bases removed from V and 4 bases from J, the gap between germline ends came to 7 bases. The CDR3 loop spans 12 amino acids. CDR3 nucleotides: TGTGCCAGCAGCCCGTATGCAGATACGCAGTATTTT. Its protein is CASSPYADTQYF.

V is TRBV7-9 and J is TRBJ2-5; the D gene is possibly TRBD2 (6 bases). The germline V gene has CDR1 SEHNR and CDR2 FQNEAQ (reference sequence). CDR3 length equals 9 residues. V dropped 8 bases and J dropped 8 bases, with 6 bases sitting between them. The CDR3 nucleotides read TGTGCCAGCGGGACTACCCAGTACTTC. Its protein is CASGTTQYF.

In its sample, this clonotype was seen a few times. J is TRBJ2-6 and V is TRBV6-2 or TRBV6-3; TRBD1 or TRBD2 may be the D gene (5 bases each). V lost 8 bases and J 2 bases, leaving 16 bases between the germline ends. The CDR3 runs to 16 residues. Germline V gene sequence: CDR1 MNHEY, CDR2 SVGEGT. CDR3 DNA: TGTGCCAGCCTTTTCGGGGACGGACCTGGGGCCAACGTCCTGACTTTC. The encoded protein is CASLFGDGPGANVLTF.

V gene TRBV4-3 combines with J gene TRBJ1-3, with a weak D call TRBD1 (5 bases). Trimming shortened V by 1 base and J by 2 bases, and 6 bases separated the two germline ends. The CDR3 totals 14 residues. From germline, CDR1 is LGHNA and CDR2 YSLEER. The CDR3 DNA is TGCGCCAGCAGCCAAGGGGGGACTGGAAACACCATATATTTT. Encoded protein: CASSQGGTGNTIYF.

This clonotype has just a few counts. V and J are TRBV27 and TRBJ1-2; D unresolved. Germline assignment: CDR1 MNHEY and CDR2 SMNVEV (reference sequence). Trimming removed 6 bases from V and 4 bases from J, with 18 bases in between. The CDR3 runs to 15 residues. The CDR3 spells CASSSERASIYGYTF. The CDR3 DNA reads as TGTGCCAGCAGCTCCGAAAGGGCATCGATCTATGGCTACACCTTC.

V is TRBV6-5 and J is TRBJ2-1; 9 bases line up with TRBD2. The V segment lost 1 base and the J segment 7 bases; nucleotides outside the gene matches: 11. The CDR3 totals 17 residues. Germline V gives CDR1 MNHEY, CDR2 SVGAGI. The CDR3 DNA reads TGTGCCAGCAGTTACTACCTAGCGGGAACAAAGGGGAATGAGCAGTTCTTC. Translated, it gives CASSYYLAGTKGNEQFF.

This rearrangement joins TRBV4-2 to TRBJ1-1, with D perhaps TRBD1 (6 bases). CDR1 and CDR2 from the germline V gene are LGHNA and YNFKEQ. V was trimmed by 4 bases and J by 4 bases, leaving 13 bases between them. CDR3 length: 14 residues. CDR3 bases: TGTGCCAGCAGCCGTGGTACAGGGAGCACTGAAGCTTTCTTT. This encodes CASSRGTGSTEAFF.